Listed below are T cell receptor beta chains from one sample, sequenced in a study of T cell responses to AZD1222 COVID-19 vaccine. Here immunoSEQ multiplex PCR was the method, and the copy in TCRdb shows in-frame clones only, minus some. The sample shows nearly 110,000 clones, about 90% of them seen only once. The material sequenced was peripheral blood, taken on day 0 of AZD1222 vaccination. The origin of the receptors is an adult in good health. The CDR3 runs from the conserved cysteine through the conserved F or W. D genes are given only for firm matches. Not all rows give a size; the values are once, few, many and, for expanded clones, a class.

d_gene: NA; j_gene: TRBJ1-3; abundance: NA; v_gene: TRBV7-2; CDR3nt: TGTGCCAGCAGCTTAGGGAGGGCCCTCTCTGGAAACACCATATATTTT; CDR3aa: CASSLGRALSGNTIYF
d_gene: NA; j_gene: TRBJ1-5; abundance: NA; v_gene: TRBV7-8; CDR3nt: TGTGCCAGCAACCTGGACCCCTTTTGGGCCGGTTCTAATCAGCCCCAGCATTTT; CDR3aa: CASNLDPFWAGSNQPQHF
d_gene: NA; j_gene: TRBJ1-1; abundance: NA; v_gene: TRBV9; CDR3nt: TGTGCCAGCAGCGTTGGCCAAGAGGGGCGACAGGTCACTGAAGCTTTCTTT; CDR3aa: CASSVGQEGRQVTEAFF
d_gene: TRBD2; j_gene: TRBJ2-5; abundance: NA; v_gene: TRBV12-3/TRBV12-4; CDR3nt: TGTGCCAGCAGCCCGGGAGGCGAGACCCAGTACTTC; CDR3aa: CASSPGGETQYF
d_gene: NA; j_gene: TRBJ1-1; abundance: NA; v_gene: TRBV7-8; CDR3nt: TGTGCCAGCAGCCGGGCCTTCAGGCACGGGAACACTGAAGCTTTCTTT; CDR3aa: CASSRAFRHGNTEAFF
d_gene: NA; j_gene: TRBJ2-7; abundance: NA; v_gene: TRBV30; CDR3nt: TGTGCCTGGAGTGTAATCCACGAGCAGTACTTC; CDR3aa: CAWSVIHEQYF
d_gene: TRBD2; j_gene: TRBJ2-1; abundance: NA; v_gene: TRBV9; CDR3nt: TGTGCCAGCAGCCCTCGACGGGCACCGCGGGAGGGCAATGAGCAGTTCTTC; CDR3aa: CASSPRRAPREGNEQFF
d_gene: TRBD1; j_gene: TRBJ2-7; abundance: NA; v_gene: TRBV2; CDR3nt: TGTGCCAGCATTCAACAGGGGGGCCCCTACGAGCAGTACTTC; CDR3aa: CASIQQGGPYEQYF
d_gene: NA; j_gene: TRBJ2-7; abundance: NA; v_gene: TRBV4-3; CDR3nt: TGCGCCAGCAGCCAAGAAATGAACTACGAGCAGTACTTC; CDR3aa: CASSQEMNYEQYF
d_gene: NA; j_gene: TRBJ2-1; abundance: NA; v_gene: TRBV27; CDR3nt: TGTGCCAGCAGTTTATTCGGTCCCTCCGACAATGAGCAGTTCTTC; CDR3aa: CASSLFGPSDNEQFF
d_gene: NA; j_gene: TRBJ1-2; abundance: NA; v_gene: TRBV7-9; CDR3nt: TGTGCCAGCAGTTTAGGGGTTTCAGGGGTGTATGGCTACACCTTC; CDR3aa: CASSLGVSGVYGYTF
d_gene: NA; j_gene: TRBJ1-6; abundance: NA; v_gene: TRBV6-5; CDR3nt: TGTGCCAGCAGTCGGAGGGATCGGTCACCCCTCCACTTT; CDR3aa: CASSRRDRSPLHF
d_gene: NA; j_gene: TRBJ2-5; abundance: once; v_gene: TRBV6-2/TRBV6-3; CDR3nt: TGTGCCAGCAGCCCACATGACCAAGAGACCCAGTACTTC; CDR3aa: CASSPHDQETQYF
d_gene: NA; j_gene: TRBJ1-5; abundance: NA; v_gene: TRBV18; CDR3nt: TGTGCCAGCTCACCGGGGCAGGGAGGCAATCAGCCCCAGCATTTT; CDR3aa: CASSPGQGGNQPQHF
d_gene: NA; j_gene: TRBJ2-7; abundance: NA; v_gene: TRBV20-1; CDR3nt: TGCAGTGCTAGTAGAAGCGTGGACTACGAGCAGTACTTC; CDR3aa: CSASRSVDYEQYF
d_gene: TRBD1; j_gene: TRBJ1-2; abundance: NA; v_gene: TRBV27; CDR3nt: TGTGCCAGCAGGAAAATCGGGACAGGGGGCCGTGTAGATGGCTACACCTTC; CDR3aa: CASRKIGTGGRVDGYTF
d_gene: TRBD2; j_gene: TRBJ2-1; abundance: NA; v_gene: TRBV7-9; CDR3nt: TGTGCCAGCATCCAGACTAGCGGGACCCCCTACAATGAGCAGTTCTTC; CDR3aa: CASIQTSGTPYNEQFF
d_gene: TRBD1; j_gene: TRBJ2-4; abundance: NA; v_gene: TRBV25-1; CDR3nt: TGTGCCAGCAGCCCCGCATCCCGGACAGGGGGCGATGGAGACATTCAGTACTTC; CDR3aa: CASSPASRTGGDGDIQYF
d_gene: NA; j_gene: TRBJ1-5; abundance: NA; v_gene: TRBV7-2; CDR3nt: TGTGCCAGCAGCTTTAGCCAAAATCAGCCCCAGCATTTT; CDR3aa: CASSFSQNQPQHF
d_gene: NA; j_gene: TRBJ2-2; abundance: NA; v_gene: TRBV3-1/TRBV3-2; CDR3nt: TGTGCCAGCAGCCCCGGGTGGGGGAACACCGGGGAGCTGTTTTTT; CDR3aa: CASSPGWGNTGELFF
d_gene: NA; j_gene: TRBJ2-5; abundance: NA; v_gene: TRBV7-9; CDR3nt: TGTGCCAGCAGCTTAGCTCTGAACACTAGGGAGACCCAGTACTTC; CDR3aa: CASSLALNTRETQYF
d_gene: NA; j_gene: TRBJ1-1; abundance: once; v_gene: TRBV6-5; CDR3nt: TGTGCCAGCAGTTACACTACTAACTTGAACACTGAAGCTTTCTTT; CDR3aa: CASSYTTNLNTEAFF
d_gene: TRBD1; j_gene: TRBJ1-1; abundance: NA; v_gene: TRBV18; CDR3nt: TGTGCCAGCTTAGGACAGGGGGGAACTGAAGCTTTCTTT; CDR3aa: CASLGQGGTEAFF
d_gene: NA; j_gene: TRBJ1-2; abundance: NA; v_gene: TRBV4-2; CDR3nt: TGTGCCAGCAGCCGGCCAGACGACTATGGCTACACCTTC; CDR3aa: CASSRPDDYGYTF
d_gene: NA; j_gene: TRBJ2-5; abundance: few; v_gene: TRBV2; CDR3nt: TGTGCCAGCAGTGAGGGACAGACCCAGTACTTC; CDR3aa: CASSEGQTQYF
d_gene: TRBD1; j_gene: TRBJ1-2; abundance: NA; v_gene: TRBV5-6; CDR3nt: TGTGCCAGCAGCTCCCAGGGGGCAGGCGGCTACACCTTC; CDR3aa: CASSSQGAGGYTF
d_gene: NA; j_gene: TRBJ2-1; abundance: NA; v_gene: TRBV2; CDR3nt: TGTGCCAGCCCGAATTACAATGAGCAGTTCTTC; CDR3aa: CASPNYNEQFF
d_gene: NA; j_gene: TRBJ1-4; abundance: NA; v_gene: TRBV15; CDR3nt: TGTGCCACCAGCAGGGAGGGATTAGTAAAACTGTTTTTT; CDR3aa: CATSREGLVKLFF
d_gene: TRBD1; j_gene: TRBJ1-6; abundance: NA; v_gene: TRBV23-1; CDR3nt: TGCGCCAGCAGTCGGGGTGGGCCGGGACAGGGTGACAGCTCCTATAATTCACCCCTCCACTTT; CDR3aa: CASSRGGPGQGDSSYNSPLHF
d_gene: NA; j_gene: TRBJ1-5; abundance: NA; v_gene: TRBV9; CDR3nt: TGTGCCAGCAGCGCCGGACCTAGCAATCAGCCCCAGCATTTT; CDR3aa: CASSAGPSNQPQHF
d_gene: NA; j_gene: TRBJ2-3; abundance: NA; v_gene: TRBV18; CDR3nt: TGTGCCAGCTCACCACCATCCGAGGATACGCAGTATTTT; CDR3aa: CASSPPSEDTQYF
d_gene: NA; j_gene: TRBJ2-7; abundance: NA; v_gene: TRBV11-2; CDR3nt: TGTGCCAGCAGCTTAGATTTCCGGAGTCTGTATGAGCAGTACTTC; CDR3aa: CASSLDFRSLYEQYF
d_gene: NA; j_gene: TRBJ1-1; abundance: NA; v_gene: TRBV3-1/TRBV3-2; CDR3nt: TGTGCCAGCAGTGCTAACAGGGAGTTGAGGAACACTGAAGCTTTCTTT; CDR3aa: CASSANRELRNTEAFF
d_gene: NA; j_gene: TRBJ1-1; abundance: NA; v_gene: TRBV7-2; CDR3nt: TGTGCCAGCAGCTTAGTCCCGGTACGACAGGTCGAAGCTTTCTTT; CDR3aa: CASSLVPVRQVEAFF
d_gene: TRBD1; j_gene: TRBJ1-2; abundance: few; v_gene: TRBV5-4; CDR3nt: TGTGCCAGCAGCTTCACACAGGGGCGGCACTATGGCTACACCTTC; CDR3aa: CASSFTQGRHYGYTF
d_gene: NA; j_gene: TRBJ1-5; abundance: NA; v_gene: TRBV5-6; CDR3nt: TGTGCCAGCAGCCACCGCTCCCGAGGCAACTATCAGCCCCAGCATTTT; CDR3aa: CASSHRSRGNYQPQHF
d_gene: TRBD1; j_gene: TRBJ1-2; abundance: NA; v_gene: TRBV19; CDR3nt: TGTGCCAGTAGTCAGGACAGGGGAGGTGGCTACACCTTC; CDR3aa: CASSQDRGGGYTF
d_gene: TRBD1; j_gene: TRBJ1-2; abundance: NA; v_gene: TRBV11-2; CDR3nt: TGTGCCAGCAGCTTAGGACAGGGCGATGGCTACACCTTC; CDR3aa: CASSLGQGDGYTF
d_gene: NA; j_gene: TRBJ1-2; abundance: NA; v_gene: TRBV7-8; CDR3nt: TGTGCCAGCAGCGCGGGAGTGGATGGCTACACCTTC; CDR3aa: CASSAGVDGYTF
d_gene: TRBD1; j_gene: TRBJ2-7; abundance: NA; v_gene: TRBV27; CDR3nt: TGTGCCAGCAGTGACAGGGGAGAGCAGTACTTC; CDR3aa: CASSDRGEQYF
d_gene: NA; j_gene: TRBJ2-1; abundance: NA; v_gene: TRBV9; CDR3nt: TGTGCCAGCAGCGTAGCAAGCGATCATCGGAATGAGCAGTTCTTC; CDR3aa: CASSVASDHRNEQFF
d_gene: TRBD1; j_gene: TRBJ1-2; abundance: NA; v_gene: TRBV6-1; CDR3nt: TGTGCCAGCAGTGATGGACAGGGAGACTATGGCTACACCTTC; CDR3aa: CASSDGQGDYGYTF
d_gene: NA; j_gene: TRBJ1-5; abundance: NA; v_gene: TRBV28; CDR3nt: TGTGCCAGCAGTTGGTCCAGCAGGGGTAGCAATCAGCCCCAGCATTTT; CDR3aa: CASSWSSRGSNQPQHF
d_gene: NA; j_gene: TRBJ2-3; abundance: NA; v_gene: TRBV5-1; CDR3nt: TGCGCCAGCAGCTTGGCTGTATCCGCCGGCCCGGGGGAGTATTTT; CDR3aa: CASSLAVSAGPGEYF
d_gene: NA; j_gene: TRBJ2-7; abundance: NA; v_gene: TRBV6-2/TRBV6-3; CDR3nt: TGTGCCAGCAGTTACAGGGTCCAAGATTCCGAGCAGTACTTC; CDR3aa: CASSYRVQDSEQYF